Below are 24 T cell receptor beta chains sequenced from a single sample in a study of OX40 agonist ivuxolimab in advanced cancers. The library was made by the immunoSEQ multiplex PCR assay. Imported from immuneACCESS, the table was reduced by TCRdb to in-frame sequences with V and J called. These copies leave out some clones; in studies compared against another copy, an unresolved V gene accounts for under half, and the cause of the remainder is not known. The sample yields tens of thousands of clones; 70% to 90% were counted once. The ten largest clones represent 0.25% to 0.3% of the sample. This material consisted of CD4+ or CD8+ T cells sorted from blood, taken in a trial of the OX40 agonist ivuxolimab. These receptors all stem from an adult with an advanced solid tumor such as melanoma, head and neck, liver or kidney cancer.

The CDR3 loop reads CASTQAGDTQYF. DNA for the CDR3: TGTGCCAGCACACAGGCCGGCGATACGCAGTATTTT. The rearrangement joins TRBV11-2 to TRBJ2-3; weak D call: TRBD1 (5 bases). The CDR3 has 12 amino acids. Germline CDR1 SGHAT, CDR2 FQNNGV. Trimming stripped 7 bases from V and 6 bases from J, with 11 bases between.

This chain joins TRBV19 and TRBJ2-7; TRBD1 agrees at 10 bases. Looked up from germline, CDR1 is LNHDA and CDR2 is SQIVND (reference sequence). V lost 4 bases and J lost 2; bases outside the gene matches: 5. The CDR3 runs to 15 residues. The CDR3 nucleotides are TGTGCCAGTAGTACGGGACAGGGGAGGGCCTACGAGCAGTACTTC. Its protein product is CASSTGQGRAYEQYF.

The rearrangement links TRBV18 to TRBJ1-3, with no clear D. Trimming shortened V by 3 bases and J by 0 bases, and 9 bases separated the two germline ends. Germline V gives CDR1 KGHSH, CDR2 LQKENI. The CDR3 has 15 residues. The CDR3 reads CASSPRSDSGNTIYF. CDR3 DNA: TGTGCCAGCTCACCTAGATCCGACTCTGGAAACACCATATATTTT.

This rearrangement joins TRBV27 to TRBJ1-1; 8 bases are shared with TRBD1. J lost 11 bases, V lost 0 bases, and 8 bases had no gene match. Germline CDR1 is MNHEY and CDR2 is SMNVEV (reference sequence). The CDR3 spans 14 residues. The CDR3, as DNA: TGTGCCAGCAGTTTATCGCAACCCGGGACAGGCGCTTTCTTT. Its translation is CASSLSQPGTGAFF.

This chain links TRBV6-1 with TRBJ2-5; weak D call: TRBD1 (5 bases). Trimming pared 8 bases from V and 5 bases from J, leaving 18 bases between. The length of the CDR3 is 14 residues. Germline V lookup: CDR1 MNHNS, CDR2 SASEGT. The CDR3 spells CASSYRQASETQYF. For the CDR3, the DNA is TGTGCCAGCTCTTACAGGCAGGCTTCGGAGACCCAGTACTTC.

This clone occurred a few times. The chain has TRBV11-3 and TRBJ2-1; D is unresolved. With 0 bases removed from V and 7 bases from J, the gap between germline ends came to 16 bases. The CDR3 runs to 16 residues. Germline values: CDR1 SGHNT, CDR2 YENEEA. This CDR3 reads CASSLEGSREGNEQFF. The CDR3 coding sequence is TGTGCCAGCAGCTTAGAAGGGTCTAGGGAAGGGAATGAGCAGTTCTTC. Combining the CDR3 with reference TRBV11-3 and TRBJ2-1 gives the whole variable domain EAGVVQSPRYKIIEKKQPVAFWCNPISGHNTLYWYLQNLGQGPELLIRYENEEAVDDSQLPKDRFSAERLKGVDSTLKIQPAELGDSAVYLCASSLEGSREGNEQFFGPGTRLTVL.

The chain combines TRBV6-1 with TRBJ1-2; D gene unclear. V was shortened by 8 bases and J by 6 bases, with 19 bases between the two germline ends. This CDR3 comprises 14 residues. CDR1 is MNHNS, CDR2 SASEGT, per germline. The CDR3 here is CASLRVSGGHGYTF. In DNA form, the CDR3 reads TGTGCCAGCCTACGGGTGTCGGGCGGCCATGGCTACACCTTC.

The chain couples TRBV29-1 to TRBJ1-2; D call uncertain. Trimming removed 2 bases at V and 3 bases at J, with 10 bases between. The CDR3 is 13 amino acids. Germline V gene sequence: CDR1 SQVTM, CDR2 ANQGSEA. The CDR3 here is CSVEPIRDYGYTF. As DNA, the CDR3 is TGCAGCGTTGAACCTATTAGGGACTATGGCTACACCTTC. Supplemented by reference TRBV29-1 and TRBJ1-2, the full variable domain reads SAVISQKPSRDICQRGTSLTIQCQVDSQVTMMFWYRQQPGQSLTLIATANQGSEATYESGFVIDKFPISRPNLTFSTLTVSNMSPEDSSIYLCSVEPIRDYGYTFGSGTRLTVV.

The chain has TRBV12-5 and TRBJ1-5; D is unresolved. Germline V gene sequence: CDR1 LGHNT, CDR2 FRNRAP. V shed 2 bases and J shed 4 bases, with 3 bases lying between them. CDR3 length: 12 residues. CDR3 sequence reads: CASGLSNQPQHF. CDR3 nucleotide sequence: TGTGCTAGTGGTTTGTCGAATCAGCCCCAGCATTTT.

This clone showed up just a few times. This chain connects TRBV14 to TRBJ1-1; the match to TRBD1 covers 8 bases. Losses at the gene ends were 4 bases for V and 7 bases for J; bases not matched to a gene: 11. The CDR3 runs to 15 residues. CDR1 and CDR2 (germline): SGHDN, FVKESK. As DNA, the CDR3 is TGTGCCAGCAGCCTACTAGGACAGGGTCTTGGTGAAGCTTTCTTT. Its translation is CASSLLGQGLGEAFF.

CDR3 sequence (DNA): TGTGCCAGCAGCACCCAGGGGGGAGTGACTGAAGCTTTCTTT. It yields the protein CASSTQGGVTEAFF. The chain links TRBV11-2 to TRBJ1-1; TRBD1 matches 7 bases. Germline loops: CDR1 SGHAT, CDR2 FQNNGV. The CDR3 consists of 14 residues. V trimming: 5 bases; J trimming: 5 bases; junction bases outside the gene matches: 8. The full variable domain, with the rest looked up from reference TRBV11-2 and TRBJ1-1, is EAGVAQSPRYKIIEKRQSVAFWCNPISGHATLYWYQQILGQGPKLLIQFQNNGVVDDSQLPKDRFSAERLKGVDSTLKIQPAKLEDSAVYLCASSTQGGVTEAFFGQGTRLTVV.

The rearrangement links TRBV9 to TRBJ2-7; 12 nucleotides match TRBD1. With V trimmed by 0 bases and J by 7 bases, 8 bases remained unmatched. The CDR3 is 16 amino acids. Germline CDR1 and CDR2: SGDLS and YYNGEE. In DNA form, the CDR3 reads TGTGCCAGCAGCGTAGCCGGGACAGGGGGCATTCGGGAGCAGTACTTC. This gives the protein CASSVAGTGGIREQYF.

The chain joins TRBV2 to TRBJ2-2; D is perhaps TRBD1 or TRBD2 (6 bases each). The CDR3 loop spans 13 amino acids. The germline V and J ends were trimmed by 4 bases and 7 bases, with 10 bases remaining between them. Germline V gene data show CDR1 as SNHLY and CDR2 as FYNNEI. Written as DNA, the CDR3 is TGTGCCAGCAGTGTTGGGGGGCTCGGGGAGCTGTTTTTT. Translating gives CASSVGGLGELFF.

J is TRBJ2-5 and V is TRBV4-1, with 9 bases identical to TRBD1. The length of the CDR3 is 15 residues. CDR1 and CDR2 (germline): MGHRA, YSYEKL. The ends lost 5 bases at V and 4 bases at J; junction bases unmatched: 8. CDR3 region: CASSVQQGARETQYF. The CDR3 DNA reads as TGCGCCAGCAGCGTCCAACAGGGGGCACGAGAGACCCAGTACTTC.

The DNA for the CDR3 is TGTGCCAGTAGAAACAGGGAGGGTACTGAAGCTTTCTTT. Translation gives CASRNREGTEAFF. J is TRBJ1-1 and V is TRBV19; weak D call: TRBD1 (6 bases). The CDR3 totals 13 residues. Trimming removed 6 bases from V and 5 bases from J, with 13 bases in between. Germline V lookup: CDR1 LNHDA, CDR2 SQIVND (reference sequence).

The chain couples TRBV5-8 to TRBJ2-3; D not resolved. Germline CDR1 and CDR2: SGHTS and YDEGEE. This CDR3 has 17 amino acids. V gave up 0 bases and J gave up 0 bases, with 14 bases separating them. Here the CDR3 reads CASSLGTKASSTDTQYF. In DNA, the CDR3 is TGTGCCAGCAGCTTGGGTACCAAAGCCTCTAGCACAGATACGCAGTATTTT. Using reference TRBV5-8 and TRBJ2-3 for the parts outside the CDR3, the full variable domain is EAGVTQSPTHLIKTRGQQATLRCSPISGHTSVYWYQQALGLGLQFLLWYDEGEERNRGNFPPRFSGRQFPNYSSELNVNALELEDSALYLCASSLGTKASSTDTQYFGPGTRLTVL.

J is TRBJ2-7 and V is TRBV2; TRBD1 might be the D (5 bases). CDR1 is SNHLY and CDR2 is FYNNEI in the germline V gene. CDR3 size: 12 residues. Trimming removed 5 bases at V and 2 bases at J, with 7 bases between. In nucleotides, the CDR3 is TGTGCCAGCAGTACGGACACCTACGAGCAGTACTTC. It translates to CASSTDTYEQYF.

The chain recombines TRBV7-3 with TRBJ2-1; D may be TRBD1 (5 bases). Per germline, CDR1 SGHTA and CDR2 FQGTGA. Trimming stripped 2 bases from V and 1 base from J, with 6 bases between. CDR3 length equals 14 residues. The CDR3 spells CASSLDRSYNEQFF. CDR3 nucleotide sequence: TGTGCCAGCAGCTTAGACAGATCCTACAATGAGCAGTTCTTC.

This rearrangement joins TRBV5-6 to TRBJ1-4; TRBD1 matches at 7 bases. V trimming: 4 bases; J trimming: 4 bases; junction bases outside the gene matches: 4. The germline gives CDR1 SGHDT, CDR2 YYEEEE. The CDR3 loop spans 14 amino acids. This CDR3 reads CASSTDRSNEKLFF. In DNA, the CDR3 is TGTGCCAGCAGCACGGACAGGAGTAATGAAAAACTGTTTTTT.

The rearrangement joins TRBV5-1 to TRBJ1-4; D unclear. V lost 0 bases and J lost 0, with 6 bases in between. CDR1 and CDR2 (germline): SGHRS, YFSETQ. The CDR3 runs to 15 residues. CDR3 nucleotides: TGCGCCAGCAGCTTGGGGTGGGCAACTAATGAAAAACTGTTTTTT. Translation gives CASSLGWATNEKLFF.

The chain joins TRBV7-2 to TRBJ2-5; 7 nucleotides agree with TRBD2. The assigned J gene may be wrong: the sequence end matches TRBJ2-7 better. This CDR3 has 15 amino acids. Germline CDR1 SGHTA, CDR2 FQGNSA. The CDR3, as DNA: TGTGCCAGCAGCACAAAAGCGGGAAGCTCCTACGAGCAGTACTTC. Its translation is CASSTKAGSSYEQYF.

This clone came up once. The chain has TRBV6-1 and TRBJ2-5, with 8 nucleotides matching TRBD1. V lost 3 bases and J lost 5; bases outside the gene matches: 20. The CDR3 length is 19 residues. Germline V gene data show CDR1 as MNHNS and CDR2 as SASEGT. The CDR3 loop reads CASSDPGDRSRLPAETQYF. The CDR3 DNA follows: TGTGCCAGCAGTGACCCGGGGGACAGGTCTCGCCTTCCAGCGGAGACCCAGTACTTC.

This rearrangement joins TRBV6-6 to TRBJ2-1, with 9 bases matching TRBD2. The V segment lost 6 bases and the J segment 10 bases; nucleotides outside the gene matches: 10. CDR1 is MNHNY and CDR2 is SVGAGI in the germline V gene (reference sequence). CDR3 length: 14 amino acids. The CDR3 DNA follows: TGTGCCAGCAGGCGAGATAGCGGGAGTGGGGAGCAGTTCTTC. Translating gives CASRRDSGSGEQFF.

The chain is built from TRBV18 and TRBJ2-3; a weak D match, TRBD1 (6 bases). V lost 8 bases to trimming and J lost 1 base, with 13 bases between them. This CDR3 contains 14 residues. From germline, CDR1 is KGHSH and CDR2 LQKENI. CDR3 in amino acids: CASRQAGGTDTQYF. The DNA for the CDR3 is TGTGCCAGCCGACAGGCCGGCGGCACAGATACGCAGTATTTT. Combining the CDR3 with reference TRBV18 and TRBJ2-3 gives the whole variable domain NAGVMQNPRHLVRRRGQEARLRCSPMKGHSHVYWYRQLPEEGLKFMVYLQKENIIDESGMPKERFSAEFPKEGPSILRIQQVVRGDSAAYFCASRQAGGTDTQYFGPGTRLTVL.